This T cell receptor beta chain was documented in a study of control samples from healthy donors and cancer patients. The assay was immunoSEQ multiplex PCR, and TCRdb's table has in-frame clones only and misses some. The table records approximately 100,000 clones, 85% to 90% of them present only once. Material for sequencing was PBMCs. The source of this sequence is a man aged 55 to 70 with lung cancer.

Here the CDR3 DNA reads TGTGCTAGTGGTTCTGGCAATCAGCCCCAGCATTTT. Protein: CASGSGNQPQHF. This chain uses TRBV12-5 with TRBJ1-5; no reliable D call. CDR3 length: 12 residues. CDR1 and CDR2 from the germline V gene are LGHNT and FRNRAP. Trimming removed 4 bases at V and 2 bases at J, with 3 bases between.